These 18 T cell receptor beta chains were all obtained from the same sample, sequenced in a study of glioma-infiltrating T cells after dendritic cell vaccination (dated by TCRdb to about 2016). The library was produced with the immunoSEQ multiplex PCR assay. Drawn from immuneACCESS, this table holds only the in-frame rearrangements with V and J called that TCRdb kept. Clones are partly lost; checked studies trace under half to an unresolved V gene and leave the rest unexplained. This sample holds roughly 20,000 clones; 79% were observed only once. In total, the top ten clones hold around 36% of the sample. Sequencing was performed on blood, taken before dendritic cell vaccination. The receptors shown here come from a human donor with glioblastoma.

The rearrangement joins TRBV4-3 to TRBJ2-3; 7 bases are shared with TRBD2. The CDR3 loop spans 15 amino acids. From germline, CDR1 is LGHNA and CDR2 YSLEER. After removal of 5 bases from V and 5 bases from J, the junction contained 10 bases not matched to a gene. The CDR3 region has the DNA TGCGCCAGCAGCGAGCGGGGCGTTGAGGGAGATACGCAGTATTTT. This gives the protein CASSERGVEGDTQYF.

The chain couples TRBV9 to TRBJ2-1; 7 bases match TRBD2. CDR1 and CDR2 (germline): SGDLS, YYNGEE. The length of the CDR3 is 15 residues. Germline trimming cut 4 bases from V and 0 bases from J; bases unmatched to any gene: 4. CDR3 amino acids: CASSWGGSSYNEQFF. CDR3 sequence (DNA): TGTGCCAGCAGCTGGGGGGGGAGCTCCTACAATGAGCAGTTCTTC.

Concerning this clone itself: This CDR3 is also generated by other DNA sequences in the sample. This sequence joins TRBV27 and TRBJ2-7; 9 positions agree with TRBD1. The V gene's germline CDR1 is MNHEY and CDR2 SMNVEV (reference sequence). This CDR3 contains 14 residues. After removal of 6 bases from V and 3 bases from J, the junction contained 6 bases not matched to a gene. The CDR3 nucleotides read TGTGCCAGCAGGGACAGGGGCGATGTCTACGAGCAGTACTTC. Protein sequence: CASRDRGDVYEQYF.

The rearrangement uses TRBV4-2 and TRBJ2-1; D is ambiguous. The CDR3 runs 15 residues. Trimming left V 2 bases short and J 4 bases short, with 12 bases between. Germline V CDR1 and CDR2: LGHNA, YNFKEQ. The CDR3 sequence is CASSQSGSQYNEQFF. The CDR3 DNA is TGTGCCAGCAGCCAATCGGGTAGCCAATACAATGAGCAGTTCTTC.

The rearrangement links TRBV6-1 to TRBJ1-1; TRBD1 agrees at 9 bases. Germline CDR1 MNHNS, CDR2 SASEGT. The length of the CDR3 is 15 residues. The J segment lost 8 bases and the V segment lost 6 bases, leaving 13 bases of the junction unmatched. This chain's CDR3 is CASRIPRGQGIEAFF. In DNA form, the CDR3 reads TGTGCCAGCAGGATCCCCCGGGGACAGGGCATAGAAGCTTTCTTT.

CDR3 nucleotide sequence: TGTGCCAGCAGTTTGGCGGAGACCGTGCTCTACGAGCAGTACTTC. It specifies CASSLAETVLYEQYF. This chain uses TRBV28 with TRBJ2-7, with no clear D. CDR3 length: 15 amino acids. Per the germline V gene, CDR1 is MDHEN and CDR2 is SYDVKM. Trimming took 3 bases from V and 3 from J, leaving 15 bases between them.

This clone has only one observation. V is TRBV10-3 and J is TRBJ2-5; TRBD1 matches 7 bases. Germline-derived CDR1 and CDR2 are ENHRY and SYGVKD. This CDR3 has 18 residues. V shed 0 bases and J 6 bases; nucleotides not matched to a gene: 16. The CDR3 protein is CAISESWARGYLRKTQYF. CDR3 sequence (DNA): TGTGCCATCAGTGAGTCTTGGGCCAGGGGGTATCTCCGTAAGACCCAGTACTTC.

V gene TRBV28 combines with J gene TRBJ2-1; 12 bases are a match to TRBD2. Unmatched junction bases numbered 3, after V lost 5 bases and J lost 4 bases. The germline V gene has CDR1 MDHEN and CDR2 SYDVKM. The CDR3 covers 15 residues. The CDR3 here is CASSSGLAGYNEQFF. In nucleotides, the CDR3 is TGTGCCAGCAGTAGCGGACTAGCGGGGTACAATGAGCAGTTCTTC.

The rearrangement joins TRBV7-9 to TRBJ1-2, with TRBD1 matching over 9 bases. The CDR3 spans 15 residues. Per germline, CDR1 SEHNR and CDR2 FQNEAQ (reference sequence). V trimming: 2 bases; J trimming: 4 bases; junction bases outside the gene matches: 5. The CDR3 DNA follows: TGTGCCAGCAGCTTAAACGACAGGGGGGTCTATGGCTACACCTTC. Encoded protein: CASSLNDRGVYGYTF.

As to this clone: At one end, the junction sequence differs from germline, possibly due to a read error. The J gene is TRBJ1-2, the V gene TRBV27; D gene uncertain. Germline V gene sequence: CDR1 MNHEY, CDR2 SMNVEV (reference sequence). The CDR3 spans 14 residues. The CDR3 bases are TGTGCCAGCAGTCTATCCGGTTCCAACTATGGCTACACCTTC. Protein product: CASSLSGSNYGYTF.

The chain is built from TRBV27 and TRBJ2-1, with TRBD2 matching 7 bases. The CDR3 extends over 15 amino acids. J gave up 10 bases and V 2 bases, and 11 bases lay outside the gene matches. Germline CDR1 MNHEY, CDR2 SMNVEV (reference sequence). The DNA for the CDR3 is TGTGCCAGCAGTTTAGTCCAGGGAGGGGTTCGGGAGCAGTTCTTC. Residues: CASSLVQGGVREQFF.

CDR3 DNA sequence: TGTGCCAGCAGCTTAGAGGCAGGGCCGACCTACGAGCAGTACTTC. Protein product: CASSLEAGPTYEQYF. The rearrangement joins TRBV11-3 to TRBJ2-7; D possibly corresponds to TRBD1 (5 bases). Trimming removed 0 bases from V and 2 bases from J, with 11 bases in between. The CDR3 contains 15 residues. The V gene's germline CDR1 is SGHNT and CDR2 YENEEA.

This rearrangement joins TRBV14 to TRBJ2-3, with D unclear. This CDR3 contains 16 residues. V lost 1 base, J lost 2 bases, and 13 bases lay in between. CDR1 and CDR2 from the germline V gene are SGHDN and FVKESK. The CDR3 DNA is TGTGCCAGCAGCCAAGGGGCAGGTCCGTCCACAGATACGCAGTATTTT. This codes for CASSQGAGPSTDTQYF.

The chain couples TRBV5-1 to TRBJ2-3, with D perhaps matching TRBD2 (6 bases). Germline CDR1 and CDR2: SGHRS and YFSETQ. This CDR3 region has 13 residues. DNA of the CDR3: TGCTCCCCCGGGGTAGCGGTAATAGATACGCAGTATTTT. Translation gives CSPGVAVIDTQYF. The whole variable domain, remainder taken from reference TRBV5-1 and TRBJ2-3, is KAGVTQTPRYLIKTRGQQVTLSCSPISGHRSVSWYQQTPGQGLQFLFEYFSETQRNKGNFPGRFSGRQFSNSRSEMNVSTLELGDSALYLCSPGVAVIDTQYFGPGTRLTVL.

The CDR3 DNA sequence: TGTGCCAGCGGTGGAGTCGGGGACACCGGGGAGCTGTTTTTT. Its translation: CASGGVGDTGELFF. The V call is TRBV27, the J call TRBJ2-2, with D perhaps TRBD2 (5 bases). This CDR3 contains 14 residues. Trimming removed 8 bases from V and 3 bases from J, with 13 bases in between. The V gene's germline CDR1 is MNHEY and CDR2 SMNVEV (reference sequence).

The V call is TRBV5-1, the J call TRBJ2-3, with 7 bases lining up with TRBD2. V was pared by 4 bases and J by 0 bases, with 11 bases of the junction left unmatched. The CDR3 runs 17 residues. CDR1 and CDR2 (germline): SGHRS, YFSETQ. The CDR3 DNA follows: TGCGCCAGCAGCCTAAATCTAGCGGCTCCTAGCACAGATACGCAGTATTTT. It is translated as CASSLNLAAPSTDTQYF.

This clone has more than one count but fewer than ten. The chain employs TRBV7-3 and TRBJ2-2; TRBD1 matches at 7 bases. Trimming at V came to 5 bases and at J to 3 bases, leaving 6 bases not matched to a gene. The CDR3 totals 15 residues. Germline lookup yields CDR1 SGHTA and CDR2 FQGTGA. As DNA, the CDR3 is TGTGCCAGCAGCCGGGACAGAACAGACACCGGGGAGCTGTTTTTT. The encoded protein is CASSRDRTDTGELFF.

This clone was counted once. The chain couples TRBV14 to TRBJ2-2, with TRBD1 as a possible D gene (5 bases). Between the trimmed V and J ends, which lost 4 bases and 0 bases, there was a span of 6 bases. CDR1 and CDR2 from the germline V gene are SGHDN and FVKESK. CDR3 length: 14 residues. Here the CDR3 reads CASSPQANTGELFF. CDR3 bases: TGTGCCAGCAGCCCACAGGCGAACACCGGGGAGCTGTTTTTT.